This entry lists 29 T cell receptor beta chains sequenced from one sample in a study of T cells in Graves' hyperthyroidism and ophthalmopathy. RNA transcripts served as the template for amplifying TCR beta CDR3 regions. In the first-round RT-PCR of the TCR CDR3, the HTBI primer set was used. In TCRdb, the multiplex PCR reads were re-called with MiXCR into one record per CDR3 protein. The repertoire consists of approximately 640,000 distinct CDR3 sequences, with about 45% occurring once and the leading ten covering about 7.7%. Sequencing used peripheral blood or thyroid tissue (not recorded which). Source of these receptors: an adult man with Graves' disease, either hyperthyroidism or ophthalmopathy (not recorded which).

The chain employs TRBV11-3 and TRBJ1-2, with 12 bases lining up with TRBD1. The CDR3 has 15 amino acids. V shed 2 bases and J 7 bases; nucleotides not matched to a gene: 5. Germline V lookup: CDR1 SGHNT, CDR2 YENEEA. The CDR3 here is CASSLLGQGAVGYTF. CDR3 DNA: TGTGCCAGCAGCTTATTGGGACAGGGGGCTGTTGGCTACACCTTC.

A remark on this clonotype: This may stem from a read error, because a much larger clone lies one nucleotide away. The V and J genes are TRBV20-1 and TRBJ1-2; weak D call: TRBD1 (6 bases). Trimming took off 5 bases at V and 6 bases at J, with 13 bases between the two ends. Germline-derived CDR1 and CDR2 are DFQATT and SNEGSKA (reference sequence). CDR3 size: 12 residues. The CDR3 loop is CSASGTRHGYTF. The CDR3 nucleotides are TGCAGTGCTTCCGGGACAAGGCATGGCTACACCTTC.

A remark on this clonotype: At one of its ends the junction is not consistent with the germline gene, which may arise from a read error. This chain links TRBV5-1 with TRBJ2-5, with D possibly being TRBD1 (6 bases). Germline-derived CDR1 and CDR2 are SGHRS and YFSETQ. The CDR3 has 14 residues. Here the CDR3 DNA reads TGTGCCAGCAGCTTCGGGACACAGCAAGAGACCCAGTACTTC. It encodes CASSFGTQQETQYF.

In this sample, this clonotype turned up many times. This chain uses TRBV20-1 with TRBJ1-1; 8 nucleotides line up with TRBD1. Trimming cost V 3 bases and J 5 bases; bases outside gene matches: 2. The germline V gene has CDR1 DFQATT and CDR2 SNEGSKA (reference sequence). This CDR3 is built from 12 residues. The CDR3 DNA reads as TGCAGTGCTAGCGGGGACAGGACTGAAGCTTTCTTT. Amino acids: CSASGDRTEAFF.

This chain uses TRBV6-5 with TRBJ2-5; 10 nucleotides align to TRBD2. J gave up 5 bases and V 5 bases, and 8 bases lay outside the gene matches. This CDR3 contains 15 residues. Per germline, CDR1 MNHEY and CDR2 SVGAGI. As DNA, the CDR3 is TGTGCCAGCAGTGAAGAGGGACTAGCGAGGGAGACCCAGTACTTC. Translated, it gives CASSEEGLARETQYF.

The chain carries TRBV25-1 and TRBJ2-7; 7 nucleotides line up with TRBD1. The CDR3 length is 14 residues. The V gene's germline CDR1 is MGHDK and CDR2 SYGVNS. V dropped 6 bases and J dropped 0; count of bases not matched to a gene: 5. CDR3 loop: CASSDRVSSYEQYF. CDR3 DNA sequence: TGTGCCAGCAGCGACAGGGTAAGCTCCTACGAGCAGTACTTC.

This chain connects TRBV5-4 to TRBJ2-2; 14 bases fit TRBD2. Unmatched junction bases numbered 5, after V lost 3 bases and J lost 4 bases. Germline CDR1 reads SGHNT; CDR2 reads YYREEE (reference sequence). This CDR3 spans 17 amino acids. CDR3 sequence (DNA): TGTGCCAGCAGCTCGGGACTAGCGGGAGTTGGCACCGGGGAGCTGTTTTTT. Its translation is CASSSGLAGVGTGELFF.

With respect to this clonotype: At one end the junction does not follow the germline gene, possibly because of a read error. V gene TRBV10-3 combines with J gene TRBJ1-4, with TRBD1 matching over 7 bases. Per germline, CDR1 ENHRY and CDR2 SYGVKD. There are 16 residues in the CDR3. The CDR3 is CASSPPGGQPNEKLFF. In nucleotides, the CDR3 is TGTGCCAGCAGTCCCCCGGGGGGACAGCCTAATGAAAAACTGTTTTTT.

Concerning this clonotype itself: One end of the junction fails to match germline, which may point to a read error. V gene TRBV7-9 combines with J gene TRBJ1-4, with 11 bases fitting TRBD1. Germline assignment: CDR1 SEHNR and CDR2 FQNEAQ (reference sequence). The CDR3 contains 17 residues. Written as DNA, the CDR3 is TGTGCCAGCAGCCATTGGGGACAGGGGGTGACTAGTGAAAAACTGTTTTTT. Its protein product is CASSHWGQGVTSEKLFF.

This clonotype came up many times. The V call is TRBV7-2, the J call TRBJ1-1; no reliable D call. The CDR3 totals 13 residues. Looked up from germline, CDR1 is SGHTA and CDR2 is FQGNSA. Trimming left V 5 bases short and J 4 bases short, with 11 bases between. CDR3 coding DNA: TGTGCCAGCAGCCGGGGTTATGGCACTGAAGCTTTCTTT. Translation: CASSRGYGTEAFF.

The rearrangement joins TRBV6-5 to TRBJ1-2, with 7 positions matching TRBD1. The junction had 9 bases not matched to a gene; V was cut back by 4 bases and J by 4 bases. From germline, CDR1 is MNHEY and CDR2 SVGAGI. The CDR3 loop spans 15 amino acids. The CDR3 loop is CASSLSQGVIYGYTF. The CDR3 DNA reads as TGTGCCAGCAGTTTATCCCAGGGGGTGATCTATGGCTACACCTTC.

The CDR3 DNA sequence: TGTGCCAGCAGCTTCATCCGGGACAGGGGTCTGAACACTGAAGCTTTCTTT. Amino acid sequence: CASSFIRDRGLNTEAFF. The chain has TRBV7-2 and TRBJ1-1; TRBD1 agrees at 10 bases. CDR1 and CDR2 from the germline V gene are SGHTA and FQGNSA. CDR3 size: 17 residues. V was pared by 3 bases and J by 0 bases, with 7 bases of the junction left unmatched.

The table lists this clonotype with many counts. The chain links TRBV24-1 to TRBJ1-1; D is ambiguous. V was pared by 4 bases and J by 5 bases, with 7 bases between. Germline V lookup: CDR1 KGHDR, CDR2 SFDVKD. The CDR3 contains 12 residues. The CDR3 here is CATSERDTEAFF. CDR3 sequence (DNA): TGTGCCACCAGTGAAAGGGATACTGAAGCTTTCTTT.

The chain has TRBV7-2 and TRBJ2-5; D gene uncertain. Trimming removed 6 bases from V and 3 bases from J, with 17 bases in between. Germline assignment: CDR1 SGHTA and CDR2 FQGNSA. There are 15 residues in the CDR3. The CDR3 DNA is TGTGCCAGCAGTTACTCGAGGTGGGGAAAAGAGACCCAGTACTTC. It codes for CASSYSRWGKETQYF.

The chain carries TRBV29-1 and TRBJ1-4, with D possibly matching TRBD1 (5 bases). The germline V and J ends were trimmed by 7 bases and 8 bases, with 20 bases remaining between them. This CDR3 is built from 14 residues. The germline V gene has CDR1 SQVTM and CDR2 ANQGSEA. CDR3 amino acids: CSATGPKAREKLFF. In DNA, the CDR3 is TGCAGCGCTACAGGACCGAAGGCGCGCGAAAAACTGTTTTTT.

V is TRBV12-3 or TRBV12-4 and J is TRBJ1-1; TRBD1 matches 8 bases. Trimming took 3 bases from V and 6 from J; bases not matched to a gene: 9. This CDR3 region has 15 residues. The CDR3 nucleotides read TGTGCCAGCAGTTTTAGGACAGGGAGGACCGCTGAAGCTTTCTTT. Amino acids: CASSFRTGRTAEAFF.

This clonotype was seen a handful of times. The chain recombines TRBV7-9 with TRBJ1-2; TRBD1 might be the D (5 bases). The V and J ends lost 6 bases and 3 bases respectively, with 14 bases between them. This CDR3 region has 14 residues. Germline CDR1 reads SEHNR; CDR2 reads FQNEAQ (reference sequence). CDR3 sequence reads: CASSSTGEHYGYTF. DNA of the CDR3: TGTGCCAGCAGTTCGACGGGGGAACACTATGGCTACACCTTC.

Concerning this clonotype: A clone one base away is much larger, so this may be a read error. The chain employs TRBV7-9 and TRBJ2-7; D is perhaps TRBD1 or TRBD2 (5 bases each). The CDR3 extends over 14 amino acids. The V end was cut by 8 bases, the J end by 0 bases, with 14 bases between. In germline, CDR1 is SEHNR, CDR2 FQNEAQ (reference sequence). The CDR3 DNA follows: TGTGCCAGCGGCTCCCGGGACCACTCCTACGAGCAGTACTTC. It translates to CASGSRDHSYEQYF.

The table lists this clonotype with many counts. CDR3: CASRGDEQYF. The CDR3 coding sequence is TGTGCCAGCAGGGGGGACGAGCAGTACTTC. V usage is TRBV2 and J usage is TRBJ2-7; D is possibly TRBD1 or TRBD2 (5 bases each). This CDR3 contains 10 residues. The V gene's germline CDR1 is SNHLY and CDR2 FYNNEI. Deletions cut 6 bases from V and 5 bases from J, with 5 bases between.

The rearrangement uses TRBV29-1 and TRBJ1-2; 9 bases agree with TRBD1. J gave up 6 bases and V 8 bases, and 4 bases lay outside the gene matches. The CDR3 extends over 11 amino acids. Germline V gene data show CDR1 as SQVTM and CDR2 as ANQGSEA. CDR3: CSLRQGDGYTF. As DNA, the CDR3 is TGCAGCTTGCGACAGGGGGATGGCTACACCTTC.

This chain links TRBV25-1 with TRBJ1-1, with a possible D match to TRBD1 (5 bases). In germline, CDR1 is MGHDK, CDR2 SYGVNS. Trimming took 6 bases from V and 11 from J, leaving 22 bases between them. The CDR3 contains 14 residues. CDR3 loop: CASREGAGSSRAFF. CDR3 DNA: TGTGCCAGCAGAGAAGGGGCAGGCTCCTCTCGGGCTTTCTTT.

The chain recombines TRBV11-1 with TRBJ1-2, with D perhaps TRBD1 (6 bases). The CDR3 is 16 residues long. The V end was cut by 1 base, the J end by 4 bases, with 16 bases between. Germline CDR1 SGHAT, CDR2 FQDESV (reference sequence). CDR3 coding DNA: TGTGCCAGCAGCTTAGGGTCGGCCAGGGGTCCCTATGGCTACACCTTC. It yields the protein CASSLGSARGPYGYTF. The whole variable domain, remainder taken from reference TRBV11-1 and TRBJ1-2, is EAEVAQSPRYKITEKSQAVAFWCDPISGHATLYWYRQILGQGPELLVQFQDESVVDDSQLPKDRFSAERLKGVDSTLKIQPAELGDSAMYLCASSLGSARGPYGYTFGSGTRLTVV.

The CDR3 region is CASSYVGGTGNTIYF. The CDR3 bases are TGTGCCAGCAGTTACGTGGGGGGCACTGGAAACACCATATATTTT. This chain joins TRBV6-5 and TRBJ1-3, with D possibly TRBD1 on 6 matching bases. With 2 bases removed from V and 2 bases from J, the gap between germline ends came to 10 bases. CDR3 length: 15 residues. Germline CDR1 and CDR2: MNHEY and SVGAGI.

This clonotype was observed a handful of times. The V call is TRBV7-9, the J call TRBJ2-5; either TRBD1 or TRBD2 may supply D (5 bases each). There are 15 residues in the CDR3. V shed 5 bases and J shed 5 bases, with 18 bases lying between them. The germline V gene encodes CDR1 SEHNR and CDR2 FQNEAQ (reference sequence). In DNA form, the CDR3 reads TGTGCCAGCAGCCAGGGACCTGTGTCTACCGAGACCCAGTACTTC. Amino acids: CASSQGPVSTETQYF.

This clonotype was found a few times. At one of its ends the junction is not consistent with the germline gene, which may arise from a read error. CDR3 sequence reads: CASSPNRGSGNTIYF. The CDR3 DNA reads as TGTGCCAGCAGCCCGAACAGGGGGTCTGGAAACACCATATATTTT. The chain has TRBV5-1 and TRBJ1-3, with 8 bases that match TRBD1. Germline V lookup: CDR1 SGHRS, CDR2 YFSETQ. The CDR3 runs to 15 residues.

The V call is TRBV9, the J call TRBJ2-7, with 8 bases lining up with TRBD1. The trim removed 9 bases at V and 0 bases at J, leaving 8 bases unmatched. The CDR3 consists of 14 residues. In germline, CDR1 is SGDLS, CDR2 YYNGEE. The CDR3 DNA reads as TGTGCCATCAGATCGGGACAGGACTCCTACGAGCAGTACTTC. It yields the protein CAIRSGQDSYEQYF.

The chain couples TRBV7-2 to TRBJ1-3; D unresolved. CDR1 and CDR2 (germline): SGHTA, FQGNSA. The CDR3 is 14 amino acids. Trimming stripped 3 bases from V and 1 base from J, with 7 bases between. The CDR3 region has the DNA TGTGCCAGCAGCTTCGAACCATCTGGAAACACCATATATTTT. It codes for CASSFEPSGNTIYF.

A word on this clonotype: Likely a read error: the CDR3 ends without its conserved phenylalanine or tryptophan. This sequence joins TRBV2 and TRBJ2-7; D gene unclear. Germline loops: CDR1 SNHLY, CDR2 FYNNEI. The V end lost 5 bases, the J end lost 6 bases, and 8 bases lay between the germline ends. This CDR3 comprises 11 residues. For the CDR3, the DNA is TGTGCCAGCAGTTCCTCGGGCGAGCAGTACCTC. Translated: CASSSSGEQYL.

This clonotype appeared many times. The DNA for the CDR3 is TGCGCCAGCAGCCCGAGGGAAAGTAATTCACCCCTCCACTTT. Its protein product is CASSPRESNSPLHF. The chain couples TRBV5-1 to TRBJ1-6; D unclear. The V gene's germline CDR1 is SGHRS and CDR2 YFSETQ. The CDR3 contains 14 residues. Trimming cost V 4 bases and J 6 bases, with 11 bases left between them.